Below are 19 T cell receptor beta chains sequenced from a single sample in a study of T cells after yellow fever vaccination. TCRdb passed the 5' RACE reads through MiXCR, listing each CDR3 protein once. Here the sample spans roughly 310,000 distinct CDR3 sequences, around 3.9% being singletons. The sample consisted of PBMCs, taken on the day of the yellow fever booster vaccination. Every receptor here comes from a man aged 18 to 35 who received the YFV17D yellow fever vaccine.

This clonotype came up many times. The rearrangement uses TRBV5-1 and TRBJ2-5; unclear D gene. This CDR3 spans 14 amino acids. Germline V CDR1 and CDR2: SGHRS, YFSETQ. Trimming removed 3 bases at V and 1 base at J, with 10 bases between. This CDR3 is CASSWMTTQETQYF. For the CDR3, the DNA is TGCGCCAGCAGCTGGATGACGACCCAAGAGACCCAGTACTTC.

The chain joins TRBV20-1 to TRBJ2-5, with 10 positions matching TRBD2. Trimming took 5 bases from V and 5 from J; bases not matched to a gene: 8. Germline-derived CDR1 and CDR2 are DFQATT and SNEGSKA (reference sequence). This CDR3 has 14 residues. The CDR3 region is CSAQRGGPAETQYF. The CDR3 DNA sequence: TGCAGTGCTCAGCGGGGGGGCCCGGCGGAGACCCAGTACTTC.

The gene calls are TRBV20-1 and TRBJ2-7; TRBD1 matches at 9 bases. After removal of 0 bases from V and 2 bases from J, the junction contained 11 bases not matched to a gene. The CDR3 runs to 17 residues. Per germline, CDR1 DFQATT and CDR2 SNEGSKA (reference sequence). The CDR3 region has the DNA TGCAGTGCTAGAGATTCGCGGGAGACAGGGGGTCCCTACGAGCAGTACTTC. Translated, it gives CSARDSRETGGPYEQYF.

This clonotype appeared a few times. This chain connects TRBV5-1 to TRBJ2-5; no clear D gene. The CDR3 sequence is 14 residues long. Germline V CDR1 and CDR2: SGHRS, YFSETQ. Trimming removed 2 bases from V and 5 bases from J, with 13 bases in between. CDR3 sequence reads: CASSFGSGWETQYF. CDR3 bases: TGCGCCAGCAGCTTCGGATCAGGATGGGAGACCCAGTACTTC.

This clonotype has only a few counts. This rearrangement joins TRBV19 to TRBJ2-2; tentative D call: TRBD2 (5 bases). The germline CDR1 and CDR2 sequences are LNHDA and SQIVND (reference sequence). This CDR3 comprises 16 residues. V was pared by 7 bases and J by 0 bases, with 15 bases between. The CDR3 here is CASTALAASNTGELFF. In DNA, the CDR3 is TGTGCCAGTACCGCCCTAGCTGCCTCGAACACCGGGGAGCTGTTTTTT.

At least ten counts were recorded for this clonotype. The chain links TRBV27 to TRBJ2-1; TRBD2 might be the D (5 bases). There are 12 residues in the CDR3. V shed 3 bases and J shed 10 bases, with 10 bases lying between them. Germline V CDR1 and CDR2: MNHEY, SMNVEV (reference sequence). The CDR3 DNA reads TGTGCCAGCAGTTTTATAGGGAGCGAGCAGTTCTTC. Protein product: CASSFIGSEQFF.

The chain employs TRBV18 and TRBJ1-4; D gene ambiguous. The CDR3 extends over 13 amino acids. Trimming pared 8 bases from V and 0 bases from J, leaving 7 bases between. Germline V gene sequence: CDR1 KGHSH, CDR2 LQKENI. The CDR3 loop reads CASRTATNEKLFF. In DNA form, the CDR3 reads TGTGCCAGCCGCACAGCAACTAATGAAAAACTGTTTTTT. Filled out from reference TRBV18 and TRBJ1-4, the complete variable domain reads NAGVMQNPRHLVRRRGQEARLRCSPMKGHSHVYWYRQLPEEGLKFMVYLQKENIIDESGMPKERFSAEFPKEGPSILRIQQVVRGDSAAYFCASRTATNEKLFFGSGTQLSVL.

This clonotype has at least ten counts. This chain connects TRBV20-1 to TRBJ1-6; tentative D call: TRBD1 (5 bases). The CDR3 covers 16 residues. The V end was cut by 0 bases, the J end by 3 bases, with 12 bases between. Germline V CDR1 and CDR2: DFQATT, SNEGSKA (reference sequence). CDR3 loop: CSARDWGLVYNSPLHF. The CDR3 DNA reads TGCAGTGCTAGAGATTGGGGCTTGGTCTATAATTCACCCCTCCACTTT.

This clonotype was seen many times. The genes are TRBV10-3 and TRBJ2-6; D is perhaps TRBD1 or TRBD2 (5 bases each). The ends were cut back, 2 bases at V and 2 bases at J, with 7 bases in the middle. This CDR3 region has 15 residues. CDR1 ENHRY and CDR2 SYGVKD come from the germline V gene. The CDR3 region is CAISETGPGANVLTF. The CDR3 DNA sequence: TGTGCCATCAGTGAGACGGGACCTGGGGCCAACGTCCTGACTTTC.

This clonotype showed up many times. The CDR3 loop is CASSDSWTQYF. The CDR3 DNA reads TGTGCCAGCAGTGATTCCTGGACGCAGTATTTT. The chain combines TRBV2 with TRBJ2-3; D unresolved. Germline CDR1 and CDR2: SNHLY and FYNNEI. Trimming pared 3 bases from V and 9 bases from J, leaving 7 bases between. The CDR3 loop spans 11 amino acids. The complete variable domain, with remaining parts taken from reference TRBV2 and TRBJ2-3, reads EPEVTQTPSHQVTQMGQEVILRCVPISNHLYFYWYRQILGQKVEFLVSFYNNEISEKSEIFDDQFSVERPDGSNFTLKIRSTKLEDSAMYFCASSDSWTQYFGPGTRLTVL.

The rearrangement links TRBV19 to TRBJ1-5, with no clear D. There are 14 residues in the CDR3. CDR1 and CDR2 (germline): LNHDA, SQIVND (reference sequence). V lost 3 bases and J lost 0, with 6 bases in between. The CDR3 DNA reads TGTGCCAGTAGTATCGTCGATAGCAATCAGCCCCAGCATTTT. This encodes CASSIVDSNQPQHF.

Many counts were recorded for this clonotype. CDR3 sequence: CASSAQTGGTEAFF. CDR3 in DNA: TGCGCCAGCAGCGCCCAGACAGGGGGCACTGAAGCTTTCTTT. The chain joins TRBV5-1 to TRBJ1-1, with 9 bases fitting TRBD1. This CDR3 is built from 14 residues. V gave up 4 bases and J gave up 4 bases; unmatched junction bases: 5. CDR1 SGHRS and CDR2 YFSETQ come from the germline V gene.

This clonotype has a count of ten or more. CDR3 residues: CASSLGAGLAYSGEQFF. The CDR3 nucleotides read TGTGCCAGCAGCTTAGGGGCGGGACTAGCGTACTCGGGTGAGCAGTTCTTC. V usage is TRBV7-8 and J usage is TRBJ2-1, with 10 bases fitting TRBD2. The CDR3 has 17 amino acids. Germline CDR1 and CDR2: SGHVS and FQNEAQ. Trimming at V came to 1 base and at J to 9 bases, leaving 12 bases not matched to a gene.

This clonotype was seen more than once but under ten times. The CDR3 protein is CASSVEGSLRVNEQFF. The CDR3 DNA is TGTGCCAGCAGCGTAGAGGGCAGCCTCCGGGTCAATGAGCAGTTCTTC. The chain employs TRBV9 and TRBJ2-1, with unresolved D. The CDR3 runs 16 residues. Per the germline V gene, CDR1 is SGDLS and CDR2 is YYNGEE. The ends were cut back, 0 bases at V and 6 bases at J, with 16 bases in the middle.

The chain recombines TRBV20-1 with TRBJ2-1; D might be TRBD2 (6 bases). V was trimmed by 3 bases and J by 0 bases, leaving 9 bases between them. The germline V gene has CDR1 DFQATT and CDR2 SNEGSKA (reference sequence). CDR3 length equals 14 residues. The CDR3 spells CSASGRGSYNEQFF. The CDR3, as DNA: TGCAGTGCTAGTGGGCGGGGCTCCTACAATGAGCAGTTCTTC.

This clonotype showed up just a few times. The genes are TRBV4-3 and TRBJ2-3, with D maybe TRBD1 (6 bases). The ends were cut back, 1 base at V and 5 bases at J, with 13 bases in the middle. Germline V CDR1 and CDR2: LGHNA, YSLEER. The CDR3 consists of 15 residues. CDR3 region: CASSQAQPGVDTQYF. The DNA of the CDR3 is TGCGCCAGCAGCCAAGCACAGCCAGGGGTAGATACGCAGTATTTT.

The J gene is TRBJ1-4, the V gene TRBV12-3 or TRBV12-4; 9 positions agree with TRBD1. This CDR3 region has 13 residues. V was pared by 5 bases and J by 6 bases, with 1 base of the junction left unmatched. The CDR3, as DNA: TGTGCCAGCAGTGGGACAGGGCATGAAAAACTGTTTTTT. Translating it yields CASSGTGHEKLFF.

In this sample, this clonotype turned up a few times. This rearrangement joins TRBV18 to TRBJ1-5; D remains ambiguous. CDR1 is KGHSH, CDR2 LQKENI, per germline. The CDR3 is 15 amino acids. V was cut by 3 bases and J by 4 bases, with 13 bases left in between. The CDR3 loop reads CASSPGSTVNQPQHF. DNA for the CDR3: TGTGCCAGCTCACCTGGGTCCACAGTTAATCAGCCCCAGCATTTT.

This clonotype was seen only a few times. The chain uses TRBV20-1 and TRBJ2-3; D uncertain. V gave up 4 bases and J gave up 2 bases, with 13 bases separating them. This CDR3 has 14 residues. CDR1 DFQATT and CDR2 SNEGSKA come from the germline V gene (reference sequence). The CDR3 here is CSAIRYGATDTQYF. CDR3 coding DNA: TGCAGTGCTATTAGGTACGGCGCCACAGATACGCAGTATTTT.